This paragraph covers one T cell receptor beta chain sequence. The data stem from a study of T cell changes during pregnancy in multiple sclerosis. The repertoire was sequenced with immunoSEQ multiplex PCR; TCRdb's copy has only in-frame clones and lacks some. The data show 80,000 or so clones, around 92% seen once. Looked up from germline, CDR1 is SEHNR and CDR2 is FQNEAQ (reference sequence). The CDR3 is 15 amino acids. V was clipped by 5 bases and J by 2 bases, with 16 bases between them. This sequence joins TRBV7-9 and TRBJ2-7, with TRBD2 as a possible D gene (7 bases). The source material was peripheral blood, sampled before pregnancy. The receptor was derived from a female donor with multiple sclerosis, enrolled in a pregnancy study. The CDR3 bases are TGTGCCAGCAGCCGGGGGGCCAGCGGGACCTACGAGCAGTACTTC. Encoded protein: CASSRGASGTYEQYF.